A selection of T cell receptor beta chains follows, all from one sample in a study of post-analysis software for immune sequencing data. MiXCR, applied by TCRdb to the PCR reads, yields one record per CDR3 protein. The sample lists about 800,000 distinct CDR3 sequences, roughly 29% seen once, with more than 0.55% in the top ten. The sample taken for sequencing was blood. Every receptor here comes from a girl between 10 and 17 years old with multiple sclerosis. Each CDR3 is given with its conserved first and last residue. D genes are given only for firm matches. Only some rows state a clone size, as once, few, many or a class for expanded clones.

cdr3_aa | cdr3_nt | j_call | v_call | clone_size | d_call
CASSQSVSSGGQFF | TGTGCCAGCAGCCAGTCCGTATCTAGCGGGGGACAGTTCTTC | TRBJ2-1 | TRBV3-1 | - | TRBD2
CASSQERRARNYNEQFF | TGTGCCAGCAGCCAAGAGCGACGGGCTAGGAACTACAATGAGCAGTTCTTC | TRBJ2-1 | TRBV14 | few | -
CASSYLQRGGTTDTQYF | TGTGCCAGCAGTTACCTACAGAGGGGAGGGACCACAGATACGCAGTATTTT | TRBJ2-3 | TRBV6-6 | - | TRBD2
CACSLARTGGYLNNEQYF | TGTGCCTGCAGCTTAGCGAGGACGGGAGGGTATTTGAACAATGAGCAGTACTTC | TRBJ2-7 | TRBV7-2 | - | TRBD2
CASSPRVGQGTDTQYF | TGTGCCAGCAGCCCTAGAGTGGGGCAGGGGACAGATACGCAGTATTTT | TRBJ2-3 | TRBV11-2 | - | -
CASSQRYGNTEAFF | TGTGCCAGCAGCCAAAGGTACGGGAACACTGAAGCTTTCTTT | TRBJ1-1 | TRBV3-1 | - | -
CASRTTDTGGYTF | TGCGCCAGCAGAACGACAGATACGGGTGGCTACACCTTC | TRBJ1-2 | TRBV5-1 | - | -
CASVGRNRRETQYF | TGTGCCAGCGTCGGACGGAACCGCCGGGAGACCCAGTACTTC | TRBJ2-5 | TRBV28 | - | -
CASSQAWDELTTDTQYF | TGTGCCAGCAGCCAAGCCTGGGACGAACTCACCACAGATACGCAGTATTTT | TRBJ2-3 | TRBV3-1 | - | -
CSAIRDRFYNEQFF | TGCAGTGCCATCCGGGACAGGTTTTACAATGAGCAGTTCTTC | TRBJ2-1 | TRBV20-1 | few | TRBD1
CASSTGLLPNEQFF | TGTGCCAGCAGCACCGGACTACTCCCAAATGAGCAGTTCTTC | TRBJ2-1 | TRBV5-5 | - | -
CSAPRLAGVYEQYF | TGCAGTGCCCCAAGACTAGCGGGAGTGTACGAGCAGTACTTC | TRBJ2-7 | TRBV20-1 | - | TRBD2
CATRRQSGTDTQYF | TGTGCCACCCGGAGGCAGTCTGGCACAGATACGCAGTATTTT | TRBJ2-3 | TRBV7-2 | few | -
CASSADNQETQYF | TGTGCCAGCAGCGCGGACAACCAAGAGACCCAGTACTTC | TRBJ2-5 | TRBV9 | - | -
CSVGGGGSYTF | TGCAGCGTTGGCGGTGGGGGTAGCTACACCTTC | TRBJ1-2 | TRBV29-1 | few | -
CASSYYGANNQPQHF | TGTGCCAGCAGTTACTACGGGGCGAATAATCAGCCCCAGCATTTT | TRBJ1-5 | TRBV6-6 | - | -
CAISGETELSGANVLTF | TGTGCCATCAGTGGCGAGACAGAATTATCCGGGGCCAACGTCCTGACTTTC | TRBJ2-6 | TRBV10-3 | few | -
CATRTGNTIYF | TGTGCCACGCGGACGGGAAACACCATATATTTT | TRBJ1-3 | TRBV10-3 | - | -
CATQGGGGHEETQYF | TGCGCCACACAGGGGGGGGGCGGACACGAGGAGACCCAGTACTTC | TRBJ2-5 | TRBV20-1 | - | -
CSARDLPQDTQYF | TGCAGTGCTAGAGATTTGCCTCAAGATACGCAGTATTTT | TRBJ2-3 | TRBV20-1 | - | -
CASSPWADTQYF | TGTGCCAGCAGTCCGTGGGCAGATACGCAGTATTTT | TRBJ2-3 | TRBV3-1 | - | -
CSANSPGTSGNTIYF | TGCAGTGCCAACTCCCCCGGGACATCGGGAAACACCATATATTTT | TRBJ1-3 | TRBV20-1 | - | -
CSAKGELASSYEQYF | TGCAGCGCCAAAGGGGAGTTGGCCTCCTCCTACGAGCAGTACTTC | TRBJ2-7 | TRBV29-1 | many | -
CSAGGQGNQPQHF | TGCAGTGCTGGGGGACAGGGGAATCAGCCCCAGCATTTT | TRBJ1-5 | TRBV20-1 | few | TRBD1
CASSAPGYEQFF | TGCGCCAGCAGCGCCCCCGGGTATGAGCAGTTCTTC | TRBJ2-1 | TRBV5-1 | - | -
CASSLMLLTDTQYF | TGTGCCAGCAGCTTAATGCTTCTCACAGATACGCAGTATTTT | TRBJ2-3 | TRBV11-2 | many | -
CASRGDRGLYNEQFF | TGCGCCAGCAGAGGCGACAGGGGGCTCTACAATGAGCAGTTCTTC | TRBJ2-1 | TRBV5-1 | few | TRBD1
CASSLKGSNTEAFF | TGTGCCAGCAGTTTAAAAGGGTCGAACACTGAAGCTTTCTTT | TRBJ1-1 | TRBV12-3/TRBV12-4 | - | -
CSEGGLTADTQYF | TGCAGCGAGGGGGGCCTAACGGCAGATACGCAGTATTTT | TRBJ2-3 | TRBV20-1 | few | -
CASSRDGGYNEQFF | TGTGCCAGCAGCCGGGACGGGGGTTACAATGAGCAGTTCTTC | TRBJ2-1 | TRBV6-5 | few | -
CASSFSKLTEAFF | TGTGCCAGCAGTTTCTCAAAACTAACTGAAGCTTTCTTT | TRBJ1-1 | TRBV6-2/TRBV6-3 | - | -
CSTRDRGRANYGYTF | TGCAGTACTAGAGATCGGGGGCGAGCTAACTATGGCTACACCTTC | TRBJ1-2 | TRBV20-1 | - | -
CATSTAGGGGTDTQYF | TGTGCCACCAGCACTGCAGGGGGTGGTGGCACAGATACGCAGTATTTT | TRBJ2-3 | TRBV15 | - | TRBD1
CSARDGQRVNTGELFF | TGCAGTGCTAGAGATGGCCAGCGAGTGAACACCGGGGAGCTGTTTTTT | TRBJ2-2 | TRBV20-1 | - | -
CASSLNTGTGNTIYF | TGCGCCAGCAGCTTGAACACAGGGACCGGAAACACCATATATTTT | TRBJ1-3 | TRBV5-1 | - | -
CASSPWGLAGSAKNIQYF | TGTGCCAGCAGCCCCTGGGGACTAGCGGGCTCAGCCAAAAACATTCAGTACTTC | TRBJ2-4 | TRBV3-1 | few | TRBD2
CASSSGQGPAYEQYF | TGTGCCAGCAGCTCCGGACAGGGCCCTGCCTACGAGCAGTACTTC | TRBJ2-7 | TRBV7-9 | - | TRBD1
CASSPAGNWEETQYF | TGCGCCAGCAGCCCAGCGGGGAATTGGGAAGAGACCCAGTACTTC | TRBJ2-5 | TRBV5-1 | - | TRBD2
CASSSRTSGGPYEQYF | TGTGCCAGCAGCTCGAGAACTAGCGGGGGGCCCTACGAGCAGTACTTC | TRBJ2-7 | TRBV7-9 | few | TRBD2
CASSLAGRGRGEQFF | TGTGCCAGCAGCTTAGCGGGCAGGGGCAGGGGAGAGCAGTTCTTC | TRBJ2-1 | TRBV7-9 | once | -
CASSPGTGSGELFF | TGTGCCAGCAGTCCCGGGACCGGGAGCGGGGAGCTGTTTTTT | TRBJ2-2 | TRBV12-3/TRBV12-4 | - | -
CATFGGDTEAFF | TGTGCCACGTTCGGGGGGGACACTGAAGCTTTCTTT | TRBJ1-1 | TRBV27 | - | -
CATSDRRDRGFDTQYF | TGTGCCACCAGTGACCGAAGGGACAGGGGGTTTGATACGCAGTATTTT | TRBJ2-3 | TRBV24-1 | - | TRBD1
CASTGDNEQFF | TGTGCCAGCACAGGGGATAATGAGCAGTTCTTC | TRBJ2-1 | TRBV2 | many | -
CASSHGGSQSDEQFF | TGTGCCAGCAGCCACGGCGGGAGCCAGTCGGATGAGCAGTTCTTC | TRBJ2-1 | TRBV5-4 | - | TRBD2
CSARDVGVAKNIQYF | TGCAGTGCTAGAGATGTCGGCGTAGCCAAAAACATTCAGTACTTC | TRBJ2-4 | TRBV20-1 | - | -
CASTALGEVRGNQPQHF | TGTGCCAGCACCGCCCTGGGCGAAGTCCGAGGGAATCAGCCCCAGCATTTT | TRBJ1-5 | TRBV9 | - | -
CASSQTEGTQYF | TGTGCCAGCAGCCAGACAGAGGGAACGCAGTATTTT | TRBJ2-3 | TRBV3-1 | - | -
CSATLRGDTQYF | TGCAGTGCTACCCTAAGGGGGGATACGCAGTATTTT | TRBJ2-3 | TRBV20-1 | many | -
CSVEFRVGETQYF | TGCAGCGTTGAGTTTCGGGTGGGCGAGACCCAGTACTTC | TRBJ2-5 | TRBV29-1 | many | -
CSLRSGDATEAFF | TGCAGCTTAAGGTCGGGGGACGCCACTGAAGCTTTCTTT | TRBJ1-1 | TRBV29-1 | - | -
CSVERVLNEQFF | TGCAGCGTTGAAAGGGTCCTAAATGAGCAGTTCTTC | TRBJ2-1 | TRBV29-1 | many | -
CASSPRAQANYGYTF | TGTGCTAGCAGCCCTAGGGCGCAGGCTAACTATGGCTACACCTTC | TRBJ1-2 | TRBV7-7 | - | -
CAISDGVGKTQYF | TGTGCCATCAGTGATGGGGTTGGGAAGACCCAGTACTTC | TRBJ2-5 | TRBV10-3 | many | -
CASGGGHYEQYF | TGTGCCAGTGGGGGCGGCCACTACGAGCAGTACTTC | TRBJ2-7 | TRBV6-6 | many | -
CASSLVSGGFQPQHF | TGTGCCAGCAGTTTAGTATCCGGGGGATTTCAGCCCCAGCATTTT | TRBJ1-5 | TRBV27 | - | -
CASSQSLGAGGYTF | TGCGCCAGCAGCCAAAGCCTAGGGGCGGGTGGCTACACCTTC | TRBJ1-2 | TRBV5-1 | - | -
CASSRTAGGTGELFF | TGTGCCAGCAGTCGGACGGCGGGGGGCACCGGGGAGCTGTTTTTT | TRBJ2-2 | TRBV12-3/TRBV12-4 | - | TRBD2
CAISAYLAGGSGDTQYF | TGTGCCATCAGTGCCTATCTAGCGGGAGGGTCAGGAGATACGCAGTATTTT | TRBJ2-3 | TRBV10-3 | many | TRBD2